This is a list of T cell receptor beta chains from one sample in a study of T-cell memory formation after mild COVID-19. TCRdb redid the calling of the 5' RACE reads with MiXCR, one entry per CDR3 protein. The sample consists of around 340,000 distinct CDR3 sequences, 20% to 25% of them appearing once. Sequences were obtained from PBMCs or a T cell subset sorted from them (not recorded which). These receptors all stem from an adult woman who had mild COVID-19 (a few samples of this study predate the infection). Cell type and time point are not known. Each CDR3 is given with its conserved first and last residue. D genes are given only for firm matches. For some rows the clone size is stated as once, few or many, or as a class when expanded; others skip it.

size,J,V,D,CDR3,DNA
few,TRBJ2-3,TRBV20-1,NA,CSAFDPGRTDTQYF,TGCAGTGCTTTCGATCCGGGCCGCACAGATACGCAGTATTTT
NA,TRBJ2-1,TRBV7-6,NA,CASSSPGSFPYNEQFF,TGTGCCAGCAGCTCCCCTGGGAGTTTCCCCTACAATGAGCAGTTCTTC
NA,TRBJ2-1,TRBV5-1,NA,CASGPGYNEQFF,TGCGCCTCGGGACCCGGATACAATGAGCAGTTCTTC
once,TRBJ1-1,TRBV29-1,TRBD1,CSVPDRGHTEAFF,TGCAGCGTTCCAGACAGGGGGCACACTGAAGCTTTCTTT
NA,TRBJ2-7,TRBV9,NA,CASSVAGVGPYEQYF,TGTGCCAGCAGCGTAGCAGGCGTTGGACCCTACGAGCAGTACTTC
few,TRBJ1-5,TRBV21-1,NA,CASSKAEGQGVGAWPQHF,TGTGCCAGCAGCAAAGCTGAGGGACAGGGGGTGGGAGCTTGGCCCCAGCATTTT
few,TRBJ1-1,TRBV20-1,NA,CSARDSPGGSRAFF,TGCAGTGCTAGAGACTCTCCGGGGGGTAGCCGAGCTTTCTTT
NA,TRBJ2-1,TRBV12-3/TRBV12-4,NA,CASSPQVGKQFF,TGTGCCAGCAGTCCGCAGGTGGGAAAGCAGTTCTTC
few,TRBJ2-1,TRBV12-3/TRBV12-4,TRBD2,CASRGTSGSYNEQFF,TGTGCCAGCAGAGGGACTAGCGGGAGCTACAATGAGCAGTTCTTC
few,TRBJ2-1,TRBV5-1,NA,CASSLGGADNEQFF,TGCGCCAGCAGCTTGGGAGGCGCAGACAATGAGCAGTTCTTC
few,TRBJ2-5,TRBV20-1,NA,CSVQTRKETQYF,TGCAGTGTCCAGACTCGTAAAGAGACCCAGTACTTC
NA,TRBJ2-4,TRBV11-2,TRBD2,CASSLASGGASIQYF,TGTGCCAGCAGCTTAGCTAGCGGGGGGGCTTCCATTCAGTACTTC
few,TRBJ1-4,TRBV9,NA,CASSVGGTTNEKLFF,TGTGCCAGCAGCGTAGGGGGGACAACTAATGAAAAACTGTTTTTT
few,TRBJ2-2,TRBV6-5,NA,CASSHFREGASGELFF,TGTGCCAGCAGTCACTTCCGGGAGGGGGCAAGCGGGGAGCTGTTTTTT
NA,TRBJ2-1,TRBV6-5,NA,CASSPSGSPHNNEQFF,TGTGCCAGCAGTCCCTCTGGGAGCCCCCATAACAATGAGCAGTTCTTC
NA,TRBJ2-1,TRBV27,NA,CASSLRTGEQFF,TGTGCCAGCAGCCTTCGAACGGGTGAGCAGTTCTTC
many,TRBJ2-2,TRBV24-1,NA,CATSDLQGSSKNAGELFF,TGTGCCACCAGTGATTTGCAAGGTAGTAGCAAGAACGCCGGGGAGCTGTTTTTT
NA,TRBJ1-2,TRBV27,TRBD1,CASRQGGSGYTF,TGTGCCAGCCGTCAGGGGGGAAGTGGCTACACCTTC
NA,TRBJ2-7,TRBV4-1,NA,CASSQGWGKYEQYF,TGCGCCAGCAGCCAAGGCTGGGGTAAATACGAGCAGTACTTC
NA,TRBJ1-1,TRBV27,NA,CASSPNLGVVNTEAFF,TGTGCCAGCAGTCCGAATTTAGGGGTCGTAAACACTGAAGCTTTCTTT
NA,TRBJ1-1,TRBV29-1,NA,CSAEGDTEAFF,TGCAGCGCCGAGGGAGACACTGAAGCTTTCTTT
NA,TRBJ2-5,TRBV11-2,NA,CASSLESQETQYF,TGTGCCAGCAGCTTAGAGAGCCAAGAGACCCAGTACTTC
NA,TRBJ2-5,TRBV7-9,NA,CASSLDYSGLAETQYF,TGTGCCAGCAGCTTAGACTACTCCGGGCTAGCGGAGACCCAGTACTTC
few,TRBJ2-7,TRBV6-6,NA,CASSYGVTYEQYF,TGTGCCAGCAGTTACGGGGTTACCTACGAGCAGTACTTC
NA,TRBJ2-4,TRBV5-1,NA,CASSEDGRNIQYF,TGCGCCAGCAGCGAGGACGGGCGAAACATTCAGTACTTC
NA,TRBJ2-1,TRBV27,TRBD2,CASSWNGLGYNEQFF,TGTGCCAGCAGTTGGAACGGACTAGGGTACAATGAGCAGTTCTTC
NA,TRBJ2-7,TRBV5-4,NA,CASSLDLGSEQYF,TGTGCCAGCAGCTTGGACTTGGGTAGCGAGCAGTACTTC
NA,TRBJ2-3,TRBV6-2/TRBV6-3,TRBD1,CASSYSRTGGTDTQYF,TGTGCCAGCAGTTACTCGAGGACAGGGGGCACAGATACGCAGTATTTT
few,TRBJ2-3,TRBV5-6,NA,CASSLIGEYTDTQYF,TGTGCCAGCAGCTTGATCGGGGAGTACACAGATACGCAGTATTTT
few,TRBJ2-7,TRBV7-9,NA,CASSLPGRFYEQYF,TGTGCCAGCAGCCTCCCGGGACGCTTCTACGAGCAGTACTTC
NA,TRBJ2-5,TRBV7-9,TRBD2,CASSPALAGGQQETQYF,TGTGCCAGCAGCCCTGCCCTAGCGGGGGGACAGCAAGAGACCCAGTACTTC
few,TRBJ2-5,TRBV11-2,NA,CASSSQGGGLETQYF,TGTGCCAGCAGCTCCCAGGGGGGGGGCTTGGAGACCCAGTACTTC
few,TRBJ2-3,TRBV30,NA,CAWSANWGHTDTQYF,TGTGCCTGGAGTGCCAATTGGGGGCACACAGATACGCAGTATTTT
NA,TRBJ2-5,TRBV11-2,NA,CASSPLRETQYF,TGTGCCAGCAGCCCCCTACGGGAGACCCAGTACTTC
NA,TRBJ1-4,TRBV4-3,NA,CASSQESPADLGKLFF,TGCGCCAGCAGCCAAGAATCTCCGGCGGACCTCGGGAAACTGTTTTTT
NA,TRBJ2-3,TRBV13,TRBD2,CASSQIFTSGDTQYF,TGTGCCAGCAGCCAAATTTTTACTAGCGGAGATACGCAGTATTTT
few,TRBJ2-7,TRBV7-6,NA,CASGVSHEQYF,TGTGCCAGCGGTGTAAGCCACGAGCAGTACTTC
once,TRBJ1-2,TRBV7-9,TRBD1,CASSAGQGAFGYTF,TGTGCCAGCAGCGCCGGACAGGGGGCCTTCGGCTACACCTTC
NA,TRBJ2-2,TRBV7-3,TRBD2,CASSYTGLAESGELFF,TGTGCCAGCAGTTATACAGGACTAGCGGAATCCGGGGAGCTGTTTTTT
few,TRBJ2-2,TRBV5-1,TRBD2,CASSLVGLAGTTGELFF,TGCGCCAGCAGCTTGGTTGGCCTAGCGGGGACCACCGGGGAGCTGTTTTTT
few,TRBJ2-5,TRBV5-1,NA,CASSLAAKETQYF,TGCGCCAGCAGCTTGGCGGCCAAAGAGACCCAGTACTTC
NA,TRBJ2-7,TRBV11-2,NA,CASSLTRGGLSYEQYF,TGTGCCAGCAGCTTGACTAGGGGGGGCCTCTCCTACGAGCAGTACTTC
few,TRBJ2-3,TRBV7-2,NA,CASSLVADGTDTQYF,TGTGCCAGCAGCTTAGTTGCAGACGGCACAGATACGCAGTATTTT
NA,TRBJ2-1,TRBV11-3,NA,CASSPGGYEQFF,TGTGCCAGCAGCCCCGGGGGCTATGAGCAGTTCTTC
NA,TRBJ2-7,TRBV5-1,TRBD2,CASSLASGSVEQYF,TGCGCCAGCAGCTTGGCTAGCGGGAGTGTCGAGCAGTACTTC
few,TRBJ2-7,TRBV6-5,TRBD2,CASKGKTSGSYEQYF,TGTGCCAGCAAGGGAAAAACTAGCGGTTCCTACGAGCAGTACTTC
NA,TRBJ1-1,TRBV27,NA,CASARPNTEAFF,TGTGCCAGCGCACGGCCGAACACTGAAGCTTTCTTT
NA,TRBJ2-3,TRBV18,TRBD2,CASSPPGLAGTDTQYF,TGTGCCAGCTCCCCACCCGGACTAGCGGGCACAGATACGCAGTATTTT
NA,TRBJ2-5,TRBV4-1,NA,CASSPGTYEKTQYF,TGCGCCAGCAGCCCCGGGACATACGAAAAGACCCAGTACTTC
NA,TRBJ1-2,TRBV7-3,NA,CASSLGPGSRGYTF,TGTGCCAGCAGCTTAGGTCCGGGGTCGAGGGGCTACACCTTC
many,TRBJ2-7,TRBV5-1,TRBD1,CASSYDRASYEQYF,TGCGCCAGCAGCTACGACAGGGCCTCCTACGAGCAGTACTTC
NA,TRBJ1-1,TRBV4-3,TRBD1,CASSQDGIGQGNTEAFF,TGCGCCAGCAGCCAAGATGGGATAGGACAGGGGAACACTGAAGCTTTCTTT
NA,TRBJ1-5,TRBV5-6,TRBD1,CASSWNRDRVGQPQHF,TGTGCCAGCAGCTGGAACCGGGACAGGGTAGGTCAGCCCCAGCATTTT
NA,TRBJ1-4,TRBV7-8,TRBD1,CASSPFGTANEKLFF,TGTGCCAGCAGCCCGTTCGGGACAGCTAATGAAAAACTGTTTTTT